This paragraph reports one T cell receptor beta chain. Its specificity is not known. This entry belongs to a study of somatic mutations in cytotoxic T cells in rheumatoid arthritis. Study-wide context: Peripheral blood samples of more than 25 ml EDTA were taken from patients directly after diagnosis and before treatment.

CDR1 and CDR2 from the germline V gene are SGHTS and YDEGEE. This CDR3 has 11 amino acids. Trimming took 7 bases from V and 3 from J, leaving 8 bases between them. Libraries were prepared by immunoSEQ multiplex PCR; TCRdb keeps only in-frame clonotypes and omits some of them. In the table there are roughly 18,000 clones, around 83% of which are singletons. General study findings and limits: The study found CD8+ clonality increased with age in rheumatoid arthritis patients, not healthy controls.

The specimen was CD8+ T cells sorted from blood. The chain carries TRBV5-8 and TRBJ2-7; tentative D call: TRBD2 (5 bases). This TCR came from an adult with rheumatoid arthritis. For the CDR3, the DNA is TGTGCCAGCCACCGGGACTACGAGCAGTACTTC. Translated, it gives CASHRDYEQYF.